This TCR beta chain is drawn from a study of shared clonotypes between healthy human individuals. Points from the study as a whole: Genetic and exposure-history diversity was limited by the small donor number. In contrast to clonotypes shared by all four donors, non-shared clonotypes had lower generation probabilities.

The assay was immunoSEQ multiplex PCR, and TCRdb's table has in-frame clones only and misses some. The sample holds some 630,000 clones, approximately 96% seen once. CD8 cells classed as naive were CD45RO-negative and positively selected for CCR7, excluding terminally differentiated effector memory CD45RA+ cells. As concerns this clone: Its specificity is unknown.

V gave up 7 bases and J gave up 2 bases, with 25 bases separating them. This CDR3 has 17 amino acids. The germline gives CDR1 SQVTM, CDR2 ANQGSEA. Specimen: naive CD8+ T cells sorted from blood. The chain joins TRBV29-1 to TRBJ2-3; TRBD2 might be the D (6 bases). This clonotype was sampled from a woman in her twenties or thirties in good health. As DNA, the CDR3 is TGCAGCGGTAGTCGGGTACCGAGCGGGCCACACACAGATACGCAGTATTTT. Translated, it gives CSGSRVPSGPHTDTQYF.